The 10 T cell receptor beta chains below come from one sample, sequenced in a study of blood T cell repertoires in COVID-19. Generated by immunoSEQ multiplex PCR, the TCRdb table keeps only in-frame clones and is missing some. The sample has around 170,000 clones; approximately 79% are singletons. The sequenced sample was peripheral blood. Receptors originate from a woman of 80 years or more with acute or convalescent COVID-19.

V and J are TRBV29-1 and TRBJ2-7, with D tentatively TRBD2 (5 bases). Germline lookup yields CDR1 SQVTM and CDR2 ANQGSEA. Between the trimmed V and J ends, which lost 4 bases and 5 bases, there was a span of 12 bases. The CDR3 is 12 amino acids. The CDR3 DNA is TGCAGCGTTGGAGGGAACTCTCACGAGCAGTACTTC. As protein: CSVGGNSHEQYF.

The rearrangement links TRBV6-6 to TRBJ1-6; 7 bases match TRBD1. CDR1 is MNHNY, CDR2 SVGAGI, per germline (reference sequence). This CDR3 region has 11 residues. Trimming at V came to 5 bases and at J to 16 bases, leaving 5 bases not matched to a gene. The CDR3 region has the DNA TGTGCCAGCAGTCCCGACAGGGTTCTCCACTTT. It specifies CASSPDRVLHF.

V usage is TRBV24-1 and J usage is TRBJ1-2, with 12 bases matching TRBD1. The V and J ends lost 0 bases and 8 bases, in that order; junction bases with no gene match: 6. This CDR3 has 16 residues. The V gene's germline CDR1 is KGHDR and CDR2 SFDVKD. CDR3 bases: TGTGCCACCAGTGATTTGCCGGGACAGGGGGCTAGAGGCTACACCTTC. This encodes CATSDLPGQGARGYTF.

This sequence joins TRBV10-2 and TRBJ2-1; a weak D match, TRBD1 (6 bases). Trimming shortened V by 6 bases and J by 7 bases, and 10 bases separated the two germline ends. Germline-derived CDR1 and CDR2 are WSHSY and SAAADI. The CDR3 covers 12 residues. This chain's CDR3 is CASSRGGNEQFF. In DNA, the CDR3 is TGCGCCAGCAGCAGGGGCGGTAATGAGCAGTTCTTC.

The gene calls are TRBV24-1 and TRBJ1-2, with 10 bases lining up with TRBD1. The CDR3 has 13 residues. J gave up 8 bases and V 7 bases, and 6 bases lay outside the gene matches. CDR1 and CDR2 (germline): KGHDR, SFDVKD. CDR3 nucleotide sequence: TGTGCCACCAGCGGGACAGGGGAGTTCGGCTACACCTTC. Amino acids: CATSGTGEFGYTF.

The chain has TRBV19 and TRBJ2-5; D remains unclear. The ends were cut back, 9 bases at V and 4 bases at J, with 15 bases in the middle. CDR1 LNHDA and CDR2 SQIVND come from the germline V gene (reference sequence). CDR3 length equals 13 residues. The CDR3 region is CASGQTLLETQYF. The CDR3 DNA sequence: TGTGCCAGCGGCCAGACACTCTTAGAGACCCAGTACTTC. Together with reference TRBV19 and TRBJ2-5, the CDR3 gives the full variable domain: DGGITQSPKYLFRKEGQNVTLSCEQNLNHDAMYWYRQDPGQGLRLIYYSQIVNDFQKGDIAEGYSVSREKKESFPLTVTSAQKNPTAFYLCASGQTLLETQYFGPGTRLLVL.

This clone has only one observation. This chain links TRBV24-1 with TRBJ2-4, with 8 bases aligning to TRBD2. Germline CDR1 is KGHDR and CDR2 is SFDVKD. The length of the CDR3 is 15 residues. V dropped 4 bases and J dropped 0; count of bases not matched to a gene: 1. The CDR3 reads CATSDGTRAKNIQYF. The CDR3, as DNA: TGTGCCACCAGTGACGGGACTAGAGCCAAAAACATTCAGTACTTC.

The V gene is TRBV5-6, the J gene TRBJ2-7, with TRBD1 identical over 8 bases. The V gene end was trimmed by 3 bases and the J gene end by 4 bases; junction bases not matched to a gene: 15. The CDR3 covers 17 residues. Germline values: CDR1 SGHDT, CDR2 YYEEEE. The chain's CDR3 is CASSSTGGARGRYEQYF. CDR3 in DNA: TGTGCCAGCAGCTCAACAGGGGGAGCTAGAGGAAGGTACGAGCAGTACTTC.

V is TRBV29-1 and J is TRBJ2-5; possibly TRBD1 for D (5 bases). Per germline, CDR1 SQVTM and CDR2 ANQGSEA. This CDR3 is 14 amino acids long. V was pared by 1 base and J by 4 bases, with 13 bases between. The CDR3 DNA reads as TGCAGCGTTGAAGGGCAGGGATTGGGAGAGACCCAGTACTTC. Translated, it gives CSVEGQGLGETQYF.

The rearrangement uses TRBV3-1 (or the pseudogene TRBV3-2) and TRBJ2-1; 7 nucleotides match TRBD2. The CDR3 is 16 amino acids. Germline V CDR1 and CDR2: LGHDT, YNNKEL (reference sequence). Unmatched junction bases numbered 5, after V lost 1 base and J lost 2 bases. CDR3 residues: CASSQATGGPYNEQFF. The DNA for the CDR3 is TGTGCCAGCAGCCAAGCCACGGGAGGTCCCTACAATGAGCAGTTCTTC.